This note documents a single T cell receptor beta chain sequence. The target antigen is unknown. CDR3 length: 15 amino acids. The V and J ends lost 3 bases and 8 bases respectively, with 18 bases between them. Germline V gene data show CDR1 as ENHRY and CDR2 as SYGVKD. The data were taken from a study of response to subunit inactivated influenza vaccine. General observations from the study: Authors suggested few new T cells are recruited by each seasonal influenza vaccination.

In TCRdb, the RT-PCR reads were re-called with MiXCR into one record per CDR3 protein. The data contain 530,000 or so distinct CDR3 sequences, roughly 27% of them seen just once; the ten biggest clones take up 1.9%. V gene TRBV10-3 combines with J gene TRBJ2-3; TRBD1 might be the D (5 bases). This sample comprised CD4+ T cells sorted from PBMCs, obtained about 5 days after vaccination. The sequence was obtained from a man aged 45-65 years who received an inactivated influenza vaccine. CDR3 loop: CAISDSDMGVGTQYF. As DNA, the CDR3 is TGTGCCATCAGTGACTCGGACATGGGTGTTGGTACGCAGTATTTT.